The 29 T cell receptor delta chains below come from one sample, sequenced in a study of γδ T cells in repeated Plasmodium falciparum infection. TCRdb fed the multiplex PCR reads into CATT to redo clone calling. The data contain tens of thousands of delta-chain clones, 0.9% to 1% of them seen just once; the ten biggest clones take up around a tenth. Flow sorting of PBMC yielded separate Vgamma9/Vdelta2+ and Vdelta2-negative gammadelta T cell populations for bulk repertoire analysis. Sequenced sample: gamma-delta T cells from blood. The receptors derive from a pool of human donors (malaria-infected and uninfected, not separated).

Remarks on this clone: This DNA translates differently at residue 5 from the TCRdb protein, which is that of a much larger clone; a read error is likely, and the protein shown is the DNA's own translation. V gene TRDV2 combines with J gene TRDJ1; a weak D match, TRDD3 (6 bases). Trimming shortened V by 2 bases and J by 3 bases, and 18 bases separated the two germline ends. This CDR3 spans 16 amino acids. In germline, CDR1 is GEAIGNYY, CDR2 EKD. The CDR3 sequence is CACDIGIRGNSDKLIF. CDR3 nucleotide sequence: TGTGCCTGTGACATCGGAATAAGGGGGAACTCCGATAAACTCATCTTT.

This clone was seen at least ten times. The sample holds other DNA sequences that translate to the same CDR3. The chain joins TRDV1 to TRDJ1; no clear D. Trimming left V 0 bases short and J 3 bases short, with 32 bases between. Germline CDR1 is TSWWSYY and CDR2 is QGS. CDR3 length: 22 amino acids. The CDR3 DNA is TGTGCTCTTGGGGAACTTACCCCCCGTAAGTTCAGTAAGGATCCTCTTCCCGATAAACTCATCTTT. Amino acid sequence: CALGELTPRKFSKDPLPDKLIF.

This clone was seen only a few times. With a far larger clone one base away, a read error is the likely cause. The same CDR3 can be traced to other DNA sequences in this sample. The V gene call is TRDV1, and the J gene call is absent; TRDD3, as called in the table, went unchecked against the DNA. This CDR3 spans 24 amino acids. Germline-derived CDR1 and CDR2 are TSWWSYY and QGS. CDR3 in DNA: TGTGCTCTTGGGGAACTAGTACACTCCCTACATCGTACTGGGGGATGGTACGACACCGATAAACTTATCTTT. Amino acid sequence: CALGELVHSLHRTGGWYDTDKLIF.

This clone was observed at least ten times. The protein held in TCRdb is that of a much larger clone and does not match this DNA's translation at residue 3, likely because of a read error; the protein shown is translated from the DNA. This chain joins TRDV2 and TRDJ1; TRDD3 matches 12 bases. The J gene was missing in TCRdb and was found by matching the end of the DNA to germline. Per the germline V gene, CDR1 is GEAIGNYY and CDR2 is EKD. This CDR3 is built from 19 residues. Written as DNA, the CDR3 is TGTGCCCGTGACACTGTTACTGGGGGATACTCGGGGTACACCGATAAACTCATCTTT. Protein product: CARDTVTGGYSGYTDKLIF.

There are a few counts of this clone. Given a far larger clone just one base away, this is likely a sequencing read error. The same CDR3 is also encoded by other DNA sequences in this sample. V gene TRDV1 combines with J gene TRDJ1, with a tentative D call TRDD3 (6 bases). The CDR3 loop spans 16 amino acids. The germline V gene encodes CDR1 TSWWSYY and CDR2 QGS. V was clipped by 2 bases and J by 8 bases, with 21 bases between them. CDR3 sequence: CALGECQRYWVGKLIF. CDR3 in DNA: TGTGCTCTTGGGGAATGTCAGCGTTACTGGGTCGGGAAACTCATCTTT.

With regard to this clone: A read error is the likely source, as a far larger clone sits one nucleotide away. This sample includes further DNA sequences coding for the same CDR3. The gene calls are TRDV1 and TRDJ1, with TRDD3 identical over 12 bases. TCRdb is silent on the J gene; assignment here came from matching the DNA to germline. This CDR3 spans 22 amino acids. Germline lookup yields CDR1 TSWWSYY and CDR2 QGS. The CDR3 nucleotides read TGCGCTCTTGGGGAACGCCCACTTCTTCCTACAGCTGGGGGATACGGGCCCGATAAACTCATCTTT. It yields the protein CALGERPLLPTAGGYGPDKLIF.

This clone has only a few counts. This likely came from a read error, as a far larger clone is one base away. The sample carries other DNA sequences with the same CDR3. V is TRDV2 and J is TRDJ1; D is tentatively TRDD2 or TRDD3 (7 bases each). Germline matching of the DNA provided the J gene here, since TCRdb leaves it blank. Per germline, CDR1 GEAIGNYY and CDR2 EKD. This CDR3 contains 20 residues. V was shortened by 4 bases and J by 6 bases, with 35 bases between the two germline ends. The CDR3 sequence is CACDRIPTGDSEHVRNKLIF. CDR3 in DNA: TGTGCCTGTGATAGAATTCCTACGGGGGATTCTGAACATGTGAGGAATAAACTCATCTTT.

This clone was seen more than once but under ten times. This likely reflects a read error, since a far larger clone is one base away. This specimen includes other DNA sequences encoding the same CDR3. The chain recombines TRDV1 with TRDJ4; 12 bases line up with TRDD3. In the absence of a J gene in TCRdb, the DNA was matched to germline to assign it here. The CDR3 spans 18 residues. Germline V CDR1 and CDR2: TSWWSYY, QGS. The CDR3 region is CALGGKTSGWGIRGTLIF. In nucleotides, the CDR3 is TGTGCTCTCGGGGGAAAAACCTCCGGCTGGGGGATACGCGGGACCCTGATCTTT.

By frequency in the sample, this clone is medium-sized. At the DNA level, this CDR3 is encoded by other sequences in the same sample as well. The genes are TRDV2 and TRDJ1, with TRDD3 identical over 11 bases. Germline V gene data show CDR1 as GEAIGNYY and CDR2 as EKD. V gave up 8 bases and J gave up 3 bases; unmatched junction bases: 10. This CDR3 has 15 residues. The CDR3 region is CASARWGIHPDKLIF. For the CDR3, the DNA is TGTGCCTCCGCGCGCTGGGGGATACATCCCGATAAACTCATCTTT.

Details on this clone: The amino acid sequence in TCRdb belongs to a much larger clone and departs from this DNA's translation at residue 7, likely a sequencing read error; the sequence shown is translated from the DNA. This sequence joins TRDV2 and TRDJ1; 12 nucleotides match TRDD3. TCRdb offers no J gene call, so here the DNA was matched to germline to obtain one. The CDR3 extends over 19 amino acids. Germline values: CDR1 GEAIGNYY, CDR2 EKD. V gave up 3 bases and J gave up 0 bases; unmatched junction bases: 13. The CDR3 bases are TGTGCCTGTGACCTGGTAGCTGGGGGATACGATACGTACACCGATAAACTCATCTTT. This sequence encodes CACDLVAGGYDTYTDKLIF.

A note on this clone: The protein in TCRdb stems from a much larger clone and differs at residue 8 from this DNA's translation, likely a read error; here the protein is translated from the DNA. The chain carries TRDV1 and TRDJ1; tentative D call: TRDD2 (6 bases). Trimming removed 9 bases at V and 4 bases at J, with 15 bases between. This CDR3 has 13 residues. CDR1 and CDR2 (germline): TSWWSYY, QGS. Here the CDR3 reads CALFLLNIDKLIF. CDR3 coding DNA: TGTGCTCTATTCCTATTGAACATCGATAAACTCATCTTT.

Note on this clone: The TCRdb protein comes from a much larger clone and disagrees with this DNA's translation at residue 13, likely due to a read error; the protein given here is derived from the DNA. The chain couples TRDV2 to TRDJ1; 8 bases agree with TRDD3. As TCRdb names no J gene, one was assigned here on the basis of a DNA match to germline. Trimming at V came to 2 bases and at J to 3 bases, leaving 25 bases not matched to a gene. This CDR3 has 21 amino acids. Germline V CDR1 and CDR2: GEAIGNYY, EKD. The CDR3 DNA reads as TGTGCCTGTGACATTCTAACTGCCAACCTACTGGGGGGTAGACTACCCGATAAACTCATCTTT. It codes for CACDILTANLLGGRLPDKLIF.

Only a few counts were recorded for this clone. This DNA's translation and the protein TCRdb lists, from a much larger clone, do not match at residue 4, likely due to a read error; the protein shown is translated from the DNA. The chain is built from TRDV2 and TRDJ1, with 8 bases lining up with TRDD3. TCRdb does not report a J gene; here it was assigned by matching the DNA to germline references. V dropped 5 bases and J dropped 1; count of bases not matched to a gene: 26. The CDR3 is made up of 21 amino acids. Germline V CDR1 and CDR2: GEAIGNYY, EKD. CDR3 bases: TGTGCCTGTGGCACACTGAGTAGTCCATCTTTGGGGGATGGATCCACCGATAAACTCATCTTT. This codes for CACGTLSSPSLGDGSTDKLIF.

By sample share, this clone is medium-sized. This sample also contains other DNA sequences that code for the same CDR3. The chain combines TRDV2 with TRDJ3; TRDD3 aligns across 12 bases. Germline CDR1 reads GEAIGNYY; CDR2 reads EKD. V trimming: 3 bases; J trimming: 2 bases; junction bases outside the gene matches: 7. The CDR3 consists of 19 residues. The CDR3 region is CACDWVLGDTTWDTRQMFF. The CDR3 coding sequence is TGTGCCTGTGACTGGGTACTGGGGGATACCACCTGGGACACCCGACAGATGTTTTTC.

This clone was counted many times. The V gene is TRDV2, the J gene TRDJ1, with TRDD3 matching over 8 bases. The CDR3 contains 15 residues. V shed 0 bases and J 2 bases; nucleotides not matched to a gene: 4. Looked up from germline, CDR1 is GEAIGNYY and CDR2 is EKD. For the CDR3, the DNA is TGTGCCTGTGACACCGTTTTGGGGGATACCGATAAACTCATCTTT. Its protein is CACDTVLGDTDKLIF.

This clone was seen more than once but under ten times. This DNA translates differently at residue 7 from the TCRdb protein, which is that of a much larger clone; a read error is likely, and the protein shown is the DNA's own translation. The chain carries TRDV2 and TRDJ1; TRDD3 matches 10 bases. TCRdb lists no J gene, so it was determined here by aligning the DNA to germline. Germline V CDR1 and CDR2: GEAIGNYY, EKD. V lost 3 bases and J lost 0; bases outside the gene matches: 15. The CDR3 extends over 19 amino acids. The CDR3 DNA sequence: TGTGCCTGTGACCCTACCAGGAGTACTGGGGGATCGTACACCGATAAACTCATCTTT. Its protein product is CACDPTRSTGGSYTDKLIF.

For this clone: It is likely a read error: a sequence one base away is far more abundant. Other DNA sequences from this sample encode an identical CDR3 as well. The CDR3 loop reads CACDTGVITFPLPLRGIRTTDKLIF. For the CDR3, the DNA is TGTGCCTGTGACACCGGGGTTATTACCTTTCCCTTACCCTTGAGGGGGATACGAACTACCGATAAACTCATCTTT. The V gene is TRDV2, the J gene TRDJ1; 10 bases are shared with TRDD3. V gave up 0 bases and J gave up 2 bases; unmatched junction bases: 32. Germline assignment: CDR1 GEAIGNYY and CDR2 EKD. The CDR3 has 25 residues.

This clone occurred a few times. The protein that TCRdb holds for this DNA derives from a much larger clone and differs from the translated DNA at residue 8, which likely indicates a read error; the protein shown here is translated from the DNA. V gene TRAV36/DV7 combines with J gene TRDJ1, with D perhaps matching TRDD3 (6 bases). The CDR3 covers 16 residues. The germline V and J ends were trimmed by 4 bases and 0 bases, with 19 bases remaining between them. The V gene's germline CDR1 is VTNFRS and CDR2 LTSSGIE (reference sequence). DNA of the CDR3: TGTGCTGTGTCCAATACTGGGAGATATTACACCGATAAACTCATCTTT. Its protein product is CAVSNTGRYYTDKLIF.

This clone occurred a few times. TCRdb's protein for this DNA is that of a much larger clone and differs from the translation at residue 13, likely a read error; the protein shown is the DNA translation. The rearrangement links TRDV2 to TRDJ1; 7 nucleotides agree with TRDD3. TCRdb gives no J gene; it was assigned here by matching the DNA to germline. The J segment lost 3 bases and the V segment lost 4 bases, leaving 19 bases of the junction unmatched. There are 18 residues in the CDR3. Germline V CDR1 and CDR2: GEAIGNYY, EKD. The CDR3 spells CACEPLSTGVGYSDKLIF. The CDR3 nucleotides read TGTGCCTGTGAGCCCCTCTCTACTGGGGTCGGGTACTCCGATAAACTCATCTTT.

This clone occurred a few times. A far larger clone differs by one base, so this is likely a read error. The sample contains more than one DNA sequence encoding this CDR3. The chain is built from TRDV1 and TRDJ1; 10 nucleotides align to TRDD3. TCRdb does not report a J gene; here it was assigned by matching the DNA to germline references. This CDR3 comprises 19 residues. The germline CDR1 and CDR2 sequences are TSWWSYY and QGS. The CDR3 is CALGDLYHYRGGYTDKLIF. The CDR3 coding sequence is TGTGCTCTTGGGGACCTCTACCACTACCGTGGGGGATACACTGATAAACTCATCTTT.

Comment on this clone: With only one base between it and a far larger clone, this is likely a read error. Other DNA sequences in this specimen translate into the identical CDR3. Here the V gene is TRDV2, but the J gene went uncalled; the table's D gene call, TRDD3, was not cross checked with the DNA. CDR3 size: 15 residues. The germline CDR1 and CDR2 sequences are GEAIGNYY and EKD. The DNA of the CDR3 is TGTGCCTGCGACAAACTGGGGGATACGCGTCGTCTTCTCATCTTT. Its protein is CACDKLGDTRRLLIF.

This clone was detected only a few times. A far larger clone is a single base away, which makes a read error likely. Other DNA sequences in the sample encode the same CDR3. V usage is TRDV2 and J usage is TRDJ1, with 11 nucleotides matching TRDD3. TCRdb leaves out the J gene; it was filled in here by matching the DNA to germline. The V segment lost 7 bases and the J segment 0 bases; nucleotides outside the gene matches: 42. CDR1 is GEAIGNYY, CDR2 EKD, per germline. CDR3 length: 27 amino acids. This CDR3 reads CACRKRVQPDSLSGGYPRPPNTDKLIF. CDR3 nucleotides: TGTGCCTGCAGAAAGAGGGTTCAGCCGGACTCTCTTTCTGGGGGATACCCGAGACCCCCCAACACCGATAAACTCATCTTT.

Points on this clone: The TCRdb record carries a much larger clone's protein, which differs from this DNA's translation at residue 7; a read error is the likely cause, and the protein listed here is the DNA translation. This sequence joins TRDV1 and TRDJ1, with 9 bases aligning to TRDD3. The J gene, missing from TCRdb, was assigned here through DNA to germline matching. The V segment lost 0 bases and the J segment 0 bases; nucleotides outside the gene matches: 29. This CDR3 spans 25 amino acids. The germline V gene encodes CDR1 TSWWSYY and CDR2 QGS. This chain's CDR3 is CALGELRSLLNPLYWGTLYTDKLIF. CDR3 bases: TGTGCTCTTGGGGAACTAAGGTCCCTACTCAATCCCCTGTACTGGGGGACCCTTTACACCGATAAACTCATCTTT.

This clone was detected many times. TCRdb has a much larger clone's protein, which differs at residue 13 from the translation of this DNA, likely because of a read error; what is shown is the protein translated from the DNA. Here the CDR3 DNA reads TGTGCTCTTGGGGAATACTACTCTGGGGGATCTCTCACCTTT. As protein: CALGEYYSGGSLTF. This chain links TRDV1 with TRDJ1; 9 positions agree with TRDD3. From germline, CDR1 is TSWWSYY and CDR2 QGS. The CDR3 extends over 14 amino acids.

Comment on this clone: Since a far larger clone is one base different, this is likely a read error. Within the sample, other DNA sequences also encode this same CDR3. This rearrangement joins TRDV2 to TRDJ1; 7 nucleotides line up with TRDD3. TCRdb carries no J gene annotation; the J gene was assigned here by matching the DNA with germline. This CDR3 region has 16 residues. Per the germline V gene, CDR1 is GEAIGNYY and CDR2 is EKD. CDR3 nucleotide sequence: TGCGCCTGTGACACCCTCGGGGATAAGGTGGCCGATAAACTCATCTTT. This encodes CACDTLGDKVADKLIF.

This clone was picked up a small number of times. This DNA's translation differs at residue 7 from TCRdb's protein, which comes from a much larger clone; a read error is likely, and the protein shown is translated from the DNA. The gene calls are TRDV2 and TRDJ1; tentative D call: TRDD2 (9 bases). The J gene was missing in TCRdb and was found by matching the end of the DNA to germline. In germline, CDR1 is GEAIGNYY, CDR2 EKD. V lost 2 bases and J lost 2, with 44 bases in between. The CDR3 runs to 25 residues. CDR3 amino acids: CACDNRDTFLLSSRRGIEWTDKLIF. The CDR3 nucleotides are TGTGCCTGTGACAACAGGGACACCTTCCTACTATCGTCCCGGCGGGGGATAGAGTGGACCGATAAACTCATCTTT.

This clone was seen a handful of times. With only one base between it and a far larger clone, this is likely a read error. At the DNA level, this CDR3 is encoded by other sequences in the same sample as well. The V gene is TRDV2, the J gene TRDJ2; TRDD3 agrees at 13 bases. TCRdb offers no J gene call, so here the DNA was matched to germline to obtain one. CDR1 is GEAIGNYY and CDR2 is EKD in the germline V gene. The J segment lost 3 bases and the V segment lost 3 bases, leaving 9 bases of the junction unmatched. The CDR3 loop spans 18 amino acids. DNA of the CDR3: TGTGCCTGTGACGCCCTTACTGGGGGATACGCTCTGACAGCACAACTCTTCTTT. Encoded protein: CACDALTGGYALTAQLFF.

As concerns this clone: TCRdb records a much larger clone's protein for this DNA, with a difference at residue 9 that likely arises from a read error; the protein given is the translation of the DNA. This sequence joins TRDV1 and TRDJ1, with D perhaps matching TRDD3 (5 bases). V dropped 3 bases and J dropped 5 bases, with 19 bases sitting between them. CDR1 is TSWWSYY, CDR2 QGS, per germline. This CDR3 region has 16 residues. In DNA form, the CDR3 reads TGTGCTCTTGGGGATCCCGGGCGCTCGATGGGGGATAAACTCATCTTT. Its translation: CALGDPGRSMGDKLIF.

This clone occurred a few times. Translating this DNA gives a protein that differs at residue 10 from the TCRdb one, which belongs to a much larger clone; a read error is likely, and the protein shown is this translation. The V and J genes are TRDV1 and TRDJ1; D gene ambiguous. The J gene, missing from TCRdb, was assigned here through DNA to germline matching. V was cut by 2 bases and J by 0 bases, with 22 bases left in between. The CDR3 contains 19 residues. Germline V gene lookup returns CDR1 TSWWSYY and CDR2 QGS. This chain's CDR3 is CALGEYLSAASWYTDKLIF. The CDR3 bases are TGTGCTCTTGGGGAATACCTTTCCGCAGCCTCCTGGTACACCGATAAACTCATCTTT.